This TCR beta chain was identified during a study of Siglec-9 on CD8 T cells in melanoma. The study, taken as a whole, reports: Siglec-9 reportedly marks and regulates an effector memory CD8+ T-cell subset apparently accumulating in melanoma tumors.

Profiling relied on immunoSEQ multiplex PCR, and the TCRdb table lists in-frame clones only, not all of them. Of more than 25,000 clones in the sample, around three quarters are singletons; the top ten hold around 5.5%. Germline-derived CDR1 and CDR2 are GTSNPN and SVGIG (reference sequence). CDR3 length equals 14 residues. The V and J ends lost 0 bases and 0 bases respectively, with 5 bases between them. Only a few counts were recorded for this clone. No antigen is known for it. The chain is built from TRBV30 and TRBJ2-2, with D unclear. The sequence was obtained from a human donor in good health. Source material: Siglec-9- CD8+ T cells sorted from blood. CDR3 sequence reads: CAWSVLANTGELFF. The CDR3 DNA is TGTGCCTGGAGTGTTCTTGCGAACACCGGGGAGCTGTTTTTT.